This record concerns one T cell receptor beta chain sequence. Enrollees, about 18 to 95 years old, lived in about two dozen US areas. The CDR3 covers 14 residues. CDR1 MGHDK and CDR2 SYGVNS come from the germline V gene. With 6 bases removed from V and 2 bases from J, the gap between germline ends came to 12 bases. This table comes from immunoSEQ multiplex PCR, and its TCRdb copy is limited to in-frame clones, with some not included. Here the sample spans some 210,000 clones, 87% being singletons. The sample is drawn from a study of blood T cell repertoires in COVID-19. Study as a whole: Sites across the United States, Italy and Spain contributed samples from acute and convalescent COVID-19.

The sequence was obtained from a man younger than 30 with acute COVID-19. The specimen sequenced was PBMCs or T cells enriched from blood (not recorded which). The chain employs TRBV25-1 and TRBJ2-3; weak D call: TRBD1 (5 bases). The DNA for the CDR3 is TGTGCCAGCAGGAAGGCAGGGTCCACAGATACGCAGTATTTT. It translates to CASRKAGSTDTQYF.